The rows below give T cell receptor beta chains drawn from one sample of a study of beta chain features in type 1 diabetes. Sequencing used immunoSEQ multiplex PCR; TCRdb keeps in-frame clones, though not all of them. This table holds under 300,000 clones, 27% found once. Input material: central memory CD4+ T cells from blood. The receptors stem from a young man in good health. The CDR3 runs from the conserved cysteine through the conserved F or W. Each record gives: D gene, J gene, V gene, CDR3 protein. A D gene is named only where the DNA matches it firmly.

- TRBJ2-7 TRBV28 CASNRAATSYEQYF
- TRBJ1-1 TRBV7-2 CASSLRVAEAFF
TRBD1 TRBJ2-7 TRBV28 CASIRTGSYYEQYF
TRBD1 TRBJ2-7 TRBV10-3 CAAQGQGVGEQYF
- TRBJ2-1 TRBV11-3 CASSLNDNEQFF
- TRBJ1-2 TRBV20-1 CSASGSYGYTF
- TRBJ1-2 TRBV27 CASRTDRDGNYGYTF
- TRBJ2-3 TRBV11-2 CASSLTPFDTQYF
TRBD1 TRBJ1-6 TRBV30 CAWRGQSSPLHF
- TRBJ1-3 TRBV9 CASSVSDDGSGNTIYF
- TRBJ2-1 TRBV5-4 CASSAANSNEQFF
- TRBJ2-5 TRBV18 CASSPRPRGLETQYF
- TRBJ1-1 TRBV29-1 CSVRRRSEAFF
- TRBJ2-3 TRBV11-2 CASSLAPVGVADTQYF
- TRBJ2-7 TRBV6-5 CASSYRTSYEQYF
TRBD2 TRBJ2-1 TRBV5-4 CASSLGWTSVNEQFF
TRBD1 TRBJ2-7 TRBV29-1 CSVVGGQGADEQYF
- TRBJ2-7 TRBV28 CASSLMGGTDEQYF
- TRBJ1-3 TRBV18 CASSPQGISGNTIYF
TRBD1 TRBJ2-3 TRBV7-6 CASSSRGQGADTQYF
- TRBJ2-3 TRBV6-4 CASSSKSTDTQYF
- TRBJ1-5 TRBV27 CASSLQGVDQPQHF
- TRBJ2-4 TRBV29-1 CSVGPGAGNIQYF
TRBD2 TRBJ2-3 TRBV27 CASSSRLAGGTDTQYF
TRBD1 TRBJ2-5 TRBV5-5 CASSLTGQGRETQYF
- TRBJ1-2 TRBV29-1 CSANPVGGYTF
- TRBJ1-6 TRBV5-1 CASSLDGVRDSPLHF
- TRBJ2-2 TRBV5-4 CASSNRVGELFF
- TRBJ2-1 TRBV7-2 CASSLVVGGGPNEQFF
- TRBJ2-7 TRBV6-1 CASSEPFQAKQYF
TRBD1 TRBJ2-7 TRBV18 CASSPPGTVREQYF
- TRBJ2-2 TRBV7-9 CASSLYTGELFF
- TRBJ1-1 TRBV5-6 CASSLVRGTEAFF
- TRBJ1-5 TRBV5-1 CASSTGQSGSNQPQHF
TRBD2 TRBJ2-1 TRBV30 CASRGLAESSEQFF
TRBD2 TRBJ2-3 TRBV19 CASSVWTSGGTDTQYF
- TRBJ2-5 TRBV5-1 CASSFTRTQETQYF
- TRBJ1-6 TRBV30 CAWTTGSPLHF
- TRBJ2-3 TRBV30 CAWSALLPEQYF
- TRBJ2-7 TRBV27 CASSFSGTLKQYF
- TRBJ2-5 TRBV5-4 CASTGPGQETQYF